A single sample is the source of the 9 T cell receptor beta chains below, sequenced in a study of response to subunit inactivated influenza vaccine. TCRdb reanalysed the RT-PCR reads using MiXCR and keeps one entry per CDR3 protein. Of hundreds of thousands of distinct CDR3 sequences in the sample, over 9.5% are singletons; the top ten hold about 12%. Sequences were derived from PBMCs from blood, sampled 40 to 50 days after vaccination. These TCRs come from a man in his fifties or sixties who received an inactivated influenza vaccine.

This clonotype has more than one count but fewer than ten. This chain joins TRBV7-2 and TRBJ1-4, with D tentatively TRBD1 (5 bases). The CDR3 consists of 15 residues. Germline values: CDR1 SGHTA, CDR2 FQGNSA. V dropped 0 bases and J dropped 8 bases, with 13 bases sitting between them. CDR3 in DNA: TGTGCCAGCAGCTTAGCGCTCGGGGGGAACGAAAAACTGTTTTTT. Translating gives CASSLALGGNEKLFF.

This sequence joins TRBV27 and TRBJ2-3; D is perhaps TRBD2 (6 bases). The CDR3 consists of 16 residues. V was shortened by 7 bases and J by 2 bases, with 19 bases between the two germline ends. Germline CDR1 is MNHEY and CDR2 is SMNVEV (reference sequence). The CDR3 protein is CASKSLAAGLTDTQYF. The CDR3 region has the DNA TGTGCCAGCAAGTCCCTAGCTGCGGGACTCACAGATACGCAGTATTTT.

The rearrangement joins TRBV20-1 to TRBJ2-1; possibly TRBD1 or TRBD2 for D (5 bases each). The V end lost 4 bases, the J end lost 3 bases, and 10 bases lay between the germline ends. The CDR3 is made up of 13 amino acids. Germline V gene sequence: CDR1 DFQATT, CDR2 SNEGSKA (reference sequence). The CDR3 region is CSATRDLYNEQFF. In DNA, the CDR3 is TGCAGTGCTACCCGGGACCTCTACAATGAGCAGTTCTTC.

This clonotype turned up a few times. The chain joins TRBV5-1 to TRBJ1-1, with a tentative D call TRBD1 (5 bases). V was trimmed by 4 bases and J by 5 bases, leaving 21 bases between them. Germline assignment: CDR1 SGHRS and CDR2 YFSETQ. The CDR3 is made up of 16 amino acids. CDR3 nucleotide sequence: TGCGCCAGCAGCCAGAGATCTGACCAGGGTCGAACTGAAGCTTTCTTT. This gives the protein CASSQRSDQGRTEAFF.

The J gene is TRBJ2-1, the V gene TRBV12-3 or TRBV12-4; TRBD2 aligns across 12 bases. J was trimmed by 4 bases and V by 0 bases; bases with no gene match: 1. CDR3 size: 16 residues. The CDR3 region is CASSLATSGGYNEQFF. CDR3 DNA sequence: TGTGCCAGCAGTTTAGCGACTAGCGGGGGTTACAATGAGCAGTTCTTC.

The chain combines TRBV7-9 with TRBJ2-3; D may be TRBD1 (5 bases). The CDR3 covers 12 residues. Germline CDR1 and CDR2: SEHNR and FQNEAQ (reference sequence). The ends were cut back, 8 bases at V and 4 bases at J, with 10 bases in the middle. CDR3 in amino acids: CASRAGSDTQYF. In DNA, the CDR3 is TGTGCCAGCCGGGCAGGGTCAGATACGCAGTATTTT.

The chain uses TRBV14 and TRBJ1-4; D might be TRBD1 (5 bases). The CDR3 contains 15 residues. The V end lost 1 base, the J end lost 5 bases, and 11 bases lay between the germline ends. The V gene's germline CDR1 is SGHDN and CDR2 FVKESK. CDR3 loop: CASSQGGTVNEKLFF. The DNA for the CDR3 is TGTGCCAGCAGCCAAGGGGGGACGGTAAATGAAAAACTGTTTTTT.

This rearrangement joins TRBV5-1 to TRBJ2-5; D call uncertain. There are 10 residues in the CDR3. CDR1 and CDR2 (germline): SGHRS, YFSETQ. Trimming shortened V by 6 bases and J by 5 bases, and 5 bases separated the two germline ends. The CDR3 nucleotides are TGCGCCAGCATGGGGGAGACCCAGTACTTC. Its translation: CASMGETQYF.

This chain uses TRBV7-6 with TRBJ2-2, with D possibly being TRBD1 (6 bases). CDR3 size: 16 residues. Germline-derived CDR1 and CDR2 are SGHVS and FNYEAQ. V gave up 7 bases and J gave up 1 base, with 16 bases separating them. The CDR3, as DNA: TGTGCCAGCACCCGAAACCCGGGACAGAACACCGGGGAGCTGTTTTTT. It codes for CASTRNPGQNTGELFF.